Listed below are T cell receptor beta chains from one sample, sequenced in a study of T cell changes during pregnancy in multiple sclerosis. Profiled with immunoSEQ multiplex PCR; TCRdb holds only in-frame clones, not every one. The sample has just over 30,000 clones; about 87% are singletons. Sequencing was performed on CD8+ T cells from peripheral blood mononuclear cells, taken in the first trimester of pregnancy. The receptors were gathered from a female donor with multiple sclerosis, enrolled in a pregnancy study. Each CDR3 is given with its conserved first and last residue. The D gene is left open where the match is weak. For some rows the clone size is stated as once, few or many, or as a class when expanded; others skip it.

V: TRBV11-3
D: TRBD1
J: TRBJ2-1
size: -
CDR3: CASSLDQGAWEQFF
DNA: TGTGCCAGCAGCTTAGATCAGGGGGCCTGGGAGCAGTTCTTC

V: TRBV30
D: TRBD1
J: TRBJ2-7
size: -
CDR3: CALNTGGTYEQYF
DNA: TGTGCCTTGAATACAGGGGGAACGTACGAGCAGTACTTC

V: TRBV2
D: TRBD2
J: TRBJ2-1
size: -
CDR3: CASSERGRGNEQFF
DNA: TGTGCCAGCAGTGAACGCGGGAGGGGCAATGAGCAGTTCTTC

V: TRBV6-1
D: -
J: TRBJ2-7
size: -
CDR3: CASSGSAGSSYEQYF
DNA: TGTGCCAGCAGTGGATCCGCGGGGAGCTCCTACGAGCAGTACTTC

V: TRBV10-3
D: TRBD1
J: TRBJ1-2
size: -
CDR3: CAISGQGNYGYTF
DNA: TGTGCCATCAGCGGACAGGGGAACTATGGCTACACCTTC

V: TRBV18
D: -
J: TRBJ1-5
size: -
CDR3: CASSPVVGANQPQHF
DNA: TGTGCCAGCTCCCCGGTGGTAGGGGCTAATCAGCCCCAGCATTTT

V: TRBV27
D: -
J: TRBJ2-7
size: -
CDR3: CASSPGSYEQYF
DNA: TGTGCCAGCAGCCCGGGCTCCTACGAGCAGTACTTC

V: TRBV5-4
D: TRBD2
J: TRBJ2-7
size: -
CDR3: CASSLGGGEPDYEQYF
DNA: TGTGCCAGCAGCTTGGGTGGGGGGGAGCCTGACTACGAGCAGTACTTC

V: TRBV7-2
D: -
J: TRBJ1-5
size: few
CDR3: CASSPSGVGNQPQHF
DNA: TGTGCCAGCAGCCCATCAGGGGTAGGCAATCAGCCCCAGCATTTT

V: TRBV4-3
D: -
J: TRBJ2-5
size: -
CDR3: CASSQSRGGTQYF
DNA: TGCGCCAGCAGCCAAAGCCGAGGGGGGACCCAGTACTTC

V: TRBV5-1
D: -
J: TRBJ2-6
size: once
CDR3: CASSEPGPGANVLTF
DNA: TGCGCCAGCAGCGAACCAGGGCCTGGGGCCAACGTCCTGACTTTC

V: TRBV10-3
D: -
J: TRBJ2-3
size: -
CDR3: CAISGFGQSTDTQYF
DNA: TGTGCCATCAGTGGTTTTGGACAGAGCACAGATACGCAGTATTTT

V: TRBV5-6
D: -
J: TRBJ2-7
size: -
CDR3: CASSEGLTSSYEQYF
DNA: TGTGCCAGCAGCGAGGGACTCACGAGCTCCTACGAGCAGTACTTC

V: TRBV27
D: TRBD1
J: TRBJ2-1
size: -
CDR3: CASSLQGVGNNEQFF
DNA: TGTGCCAGCAGTTTGCAGGGGGTAGGAAACAATGAGCAGTTCTTC

V: TRBV28
D: -
J: TRBJ1-4
size: -
CDR3: CASSLTGPGANEKLFF
DNA: TGTGCCAGCAGTCTTACAGGGCCTGGGGCTAATGAAAAACTGTTTTTT

V: TRBV7-3
D: -
J: TRBJ2-6
size: -
CDR3: CASSLVQVSGANVLTF
DNA: TGTGCCAGCAGCCTCGTACAGGTCTCTGGGGCCAACGTCCTGACTTTC

V: TRBV7-2
D: TRBD2
J: TRBJ2-5
size: -
CDR3: CASSQTSGGYGDF
DNA: TGTGCCAGCAGCCAGACTAGCGGGGGCTACGGGGACTTC

V: TRBV5-1
D: TRBD1
J: TRBJ2-2
size: -
CDR3: CASSFSDRGNTGELFF
DNA: TGCGCCAGCAGCTTTTCGGACAGGGGAAACACCGGGGAGCTGTTTTTT

V: TRBV4-1
D: -
J: TRBJ1-1
size: -
CDR3: CASSQEPGSNTEAFF
DNA: TGCGCCAGCAGCCAAGAGCCGGGATCGAACACTGAAGCTTTCTTT

V: TRBV2
D: TRBD1
J: TRBJ2-7
size: -
CDR3: CASSEKTGGPYEQYF
DNA: TGTGCCAGCAGTGAAAAAACAGGGGGCCCCTACGAGCAGTACTTC

V: TRBV27
D: -
J: TRBJ1-1
size: few
CDR3: CASGEGGAGTEAFF
DNA: TGTGCCAGCGGCGAAGGGGGGGCAGGCACTGAAGCTTTCTTT

V: TRBV7-3
D: TRBD1
J: TRBJ2-3
size: -
CDR3: CASSSIPGQGADTQYF
DNA: TGTGCCAGCAGCTCTATCCCCGGACAGGGTGCAGATACGCAGTATTTT

V: TRBV6-5
D: TRBD1
J: TRBJ1-4
size: -
CDR3: CASSPTGANEKLFF
DNA: TGTGCCAGCAGCCCTACAGGGGCTAATGAAAAACTGTTTTTT

V: TRBV4-1
D: TRBD1
J: TRBJ2-1
size: few
CDR3: CASSQGTGYNEQFF
DNA: TGCGCCAGCAGCCAAGGGACAGGGTACAATGAGCAGTTCTTC

V: TRBV4-3
D: -
J: TRBJ1-2
size: -
CDR3: CASSQDRVGYYGYTF
DNA: TGCGCCAGCAGCCAAGATCGGGTTGGGTACTATGGCTACACCTTC

V: TRBV6-4
D: TRBD2
J: TRBJ2-3
size: -
CDR3: CASSPGTSGGPDTQYF
DNA: TGTGCCAGCAGTCCCGGGACTAGCGGGGGTCCAGATACGCAGTATTTT

V: TRBV11-2
D: -
J: TRBJ2-7
size: once
CDR3: CASSLGPGAYEQYF
DNA: TGTGCCAGCAGCTTAGGGCCAGGGGCCTACGAGCAGTACTTC

V: TRBV5-4
D: -
J: TRBJ2-1
size: -
CDR3: CASNNYADSPSNEQFF
DNA: TGTGCCAGCAACAATTACGCGGACTCTCCCTCCAATGAGCAGTTCTTC

V: TRBV6-1
D: TRBD1
J: TRBJ2-7
size: -
CDR3: CASSENPGQGVDEQYF
DNA: TGTGCCAGCAGTGAAAACCCGGGACAGGGGGTCGACGAGCAGTACTTC

V: TRBV7-9
D: -
J: TRBJ1-6
size: -
CDR3: CASSLDQGGFPLHF
DNA: TGTGCCAGCAGCTTAGACCAGGGAGGCTTCCCCCTCCACTTT

V: TRBV28
D: TRBD1
J: TRBJ1-2
size: -
CDR3: CASRDDRAIFGYTF
DNA: TGTGCCAGCAGGGATGACAGGGCGATTTTTGGCTACACCTTC

V: TRBV7-8
D: -
J: TRBJ1-5
size: -
CDR3: CASSSGVGNQPQHF
DNA: TGTGCCAGCAGCTCAGGGGTTGGCAATCAGCCCCAGCATTTT

V: TRBV28
D: TRBD1
J: TRBJ1-1
size: -
CDR3: CASSRDRGQGYTEAFF
DNA: TGTGCCAGCAGCCGTGACAGGGGGCAAGGGTACACTGAAGCTTTCTTT

V: TRBV11-2
D: -
J: TRBJ2-7
size: -
CDR3: CASSLVPYEQYF
DNA: TGTGCCAGCAGCTTAGTCCCATACGAGCAGTACTTC

V: TRBV20-1
D: -
J: TRBJ2-7
size: few
CDR3: CSANNGNEQYF
DNA: TGCAGTGCCAATAATGGCAACGAGCAGTACTTC

V: TRBV15
D: -
J: TRBJ2-1
size: -
CDR3: CATSRDHITAGSPYDNEQFF
DNA: TGTGCCACCAGCAGAGATCACATAACCGCAGGCTCACCATACGACAATGAGCAGTTCTTC

V: TRBV28
D: -
J: TRBJ1-1
size: -
CDR3: CASSTANTEAFF
DNA: TGTGCCAGCTCGACAGCGAACACTGAAGCTTTCTTT

V: TRBV5-3
D: TRBD1
J: TRBJ1-2
size: -
CDR3: CARSLGTGTRHGYTF
DNA: TGTGCCAGAAGCTTAGGGACAGGAACAAGGCATGGCTACACCTTC

V: TRBV5-4
D: -
J: TRBJ1-6
size: -
CDR3: CASSFHISYNSPLHF
DNA: TGTGCCAGCAGCTTTCATATCAGCTATAATTCACCCCTCCACTTT

V: TRBV9
D: TRBD2
J: TRBJ2-1
size: few
CDR3: CASSGMAGGPNEQFF
DNA: TGTGCCAGCAGCGGGATGGCGGGGGGGCCCAATGAGCAGTTCTTC

V: TRBV6-1
D: -
J: TRBJ1-6
size: -
CDR3: CASSEYLVDINSPLHF
DNA: TGTGCCAGCAGTGAATATTTGGTGGACATTAATTCACCCCTCCACTTT

V: TRBV19
D: -
J: TRBJ2-7
size: once
CDR3: CASSSSTSAYEQYF
DNA: TGTGCCAGTAGTAGCTCGACAAGTGCCTACGAGCAGTACTTC

V: TRBV28
D: -
J: TRBJ2-7
size: -
CDR3: CASSQGIGSSYEQYF
DNA: TGTGCCAGCAGTCAGGGCATAGGTAGCTCCTACGAGCAGTACTTC

V: TRBV19
D: -
J: TRBJ2-1
size: -
CDR3: CASTGAYNEQFF
DNA: TGTGCCAGTACCGGGGCCTACAATGAGCAGTTCTTC

V: TRBV9
D: TRBD1
J: TRBJ2-1
size: -
CDR3: CASSGDRGGNEQFF
DNA: TGTGCCAGCAGCGGGGACAGGGGAGGCAATGAGCAGTTCTTC

V: TRBV29-1
D: TRBD1
J: TRBJ2-1
size: -
CDR3: CSVEGQGLNEQFF
DNA: TGCAGCGTTGAAGGACAGGGGTTGAATGAGCAGTTCTTC

V: TRBV5-6
D: TRBD2
J: TRBJ2-7
size: once
CDR3: CASRHRAGGAFRYEQYF
DNA: TGTGCCAGCAGACACCGGGCGGGGGGCGCCTTCCGCTACGAGCAGTACTTC

V: TRBV7-6
D: -
J: TRBJ2-7
size: -
CDR3: CASSPGGGVWEQYF
DNA: TGTGCCAGCAGCCCCGGAGGGGGCGTGTGGGAGCAGTACTTC

V: TRBV6-1
D: TRBD1
J: TRBJ1-5
size: -
CDR3: CASSEFTGTGNQPQHF
DNA: TGTGCCAGCAGTGAATTTACTGGGACAGGGAACCAGCCCCAGCATTTT

V: TRBV30
D: -
J: TRBJ1-2
size: -
CDR3: CAFSRGIIGGYTF
DNA: TGTGCCTTCTCGAGGGGGATCATAGGAGGCTACACCTTC